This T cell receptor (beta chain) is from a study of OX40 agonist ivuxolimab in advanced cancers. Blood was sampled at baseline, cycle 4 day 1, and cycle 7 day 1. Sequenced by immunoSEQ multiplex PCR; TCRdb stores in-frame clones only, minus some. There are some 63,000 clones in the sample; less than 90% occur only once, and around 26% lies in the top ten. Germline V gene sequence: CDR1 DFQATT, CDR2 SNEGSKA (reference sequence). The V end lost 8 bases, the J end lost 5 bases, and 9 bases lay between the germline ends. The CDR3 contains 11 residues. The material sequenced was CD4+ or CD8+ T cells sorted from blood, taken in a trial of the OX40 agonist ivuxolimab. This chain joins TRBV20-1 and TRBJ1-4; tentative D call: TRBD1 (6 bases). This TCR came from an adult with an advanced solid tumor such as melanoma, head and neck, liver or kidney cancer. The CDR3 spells CSLGANEKLFF. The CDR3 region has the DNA TGCAGTCTGGGGGCGAATGAAAAACTGTTTTTT.